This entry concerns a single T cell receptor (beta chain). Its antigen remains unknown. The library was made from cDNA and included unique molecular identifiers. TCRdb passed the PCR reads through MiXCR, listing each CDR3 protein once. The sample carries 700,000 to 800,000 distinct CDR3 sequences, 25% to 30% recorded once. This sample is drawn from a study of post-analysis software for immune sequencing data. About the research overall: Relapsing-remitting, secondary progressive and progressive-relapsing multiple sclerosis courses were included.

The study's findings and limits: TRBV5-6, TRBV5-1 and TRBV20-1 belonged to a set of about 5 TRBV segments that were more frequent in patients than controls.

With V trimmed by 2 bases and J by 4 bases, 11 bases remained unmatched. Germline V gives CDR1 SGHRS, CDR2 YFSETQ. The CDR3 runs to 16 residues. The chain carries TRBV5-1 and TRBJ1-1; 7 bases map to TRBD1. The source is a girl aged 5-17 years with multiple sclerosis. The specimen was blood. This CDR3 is CASSLTGAGVSTEAFF. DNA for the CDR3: TGCGCCAGCAGCTTAACAGGGGCGGGTGTAAGCACTGAAGCTTTCTTT. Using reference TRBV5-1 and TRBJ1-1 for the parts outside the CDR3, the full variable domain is KAGVTQTPRYLIKTRGQQVTLSCSPISGHRSVSWYQQTPGQGLQFLFEYFSETQRNKGNFPGRFSGRQFSNSRSEMNVSTLELGDSALYLCASSLTGAGVSTEAFFGQGTRLTVV.